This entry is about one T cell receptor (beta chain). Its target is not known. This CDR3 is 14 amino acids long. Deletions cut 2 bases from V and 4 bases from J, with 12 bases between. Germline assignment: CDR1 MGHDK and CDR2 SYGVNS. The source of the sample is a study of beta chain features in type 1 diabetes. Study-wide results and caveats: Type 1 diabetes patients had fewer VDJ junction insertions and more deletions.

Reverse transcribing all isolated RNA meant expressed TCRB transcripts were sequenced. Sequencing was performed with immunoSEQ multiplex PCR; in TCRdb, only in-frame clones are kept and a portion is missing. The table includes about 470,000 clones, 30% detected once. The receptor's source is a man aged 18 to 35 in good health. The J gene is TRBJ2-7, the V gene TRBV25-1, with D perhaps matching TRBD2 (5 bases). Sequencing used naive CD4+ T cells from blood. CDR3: CASSERPGTYEQYF. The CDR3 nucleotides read TGTGCCAGCAGTGAACGTCCGGGAACGTACGAGCAGTACTTC.